The sample holds many counts of the clone carrying this T cell receptor beta chain. The antigen remains undetermined. This specimen belongs to a study of shared clonotypes between healthy human individuals. Study-wide context: Per donor, three plates held CD4 naive cells, three held CD4 memory, two held CD8 naive and one held CD8 memory.

Whole-study results and caveats: Among the subsets, naive ones generally showed larger estimated richness than memory ones. Shared clonotypes: 4.5% to 6.5% naive CD4, about 3.3% naive CD8, about 2.5% memory CD4, approximately 0.4% memory CD8.

Here immunoSEQ multiplex PCR was the method, and the copy in TCRdb shows in-frame clones only, minus some. The table shows 650,000 to 800,000 clones, with roughly 72% occurring only once. Germline V gene lookup returns CDR1 LNHDA and CDR2 SQIVND (reference sequence). Trimming removed 3 bases from V and 2 bases from J, with 10 bases in between. The CDR3 is made up of 15 amino acids. V is TRBV19 and J is TRBJ2-2; D gene uncertain. The material sequenced was memory CD4+ T cells sorted from blood. Sample subset: CD45RA-negative fraction. The clonotype was recovered from a woman aged 25 to 39 in good health. CDR3 sequence (DNA): TGTGCCAGTAGTATGAACGACGCAAACACCGGGGAGCTGTTTTTT. This translates into CASSMNDANTGELFF. Looking up the rest from reference TRBV19 and TRBJ2-2 gives the full variable domain: DGGITQSPKYLFRKEGQNVTLSCEQNLNHDAMYWYRQDPGQGLRLIYYSQIVNDFQKGDIAEGYSVSREKKESFPLTVTSAQKNPTAFYLCASSMNDANTGELFFGEGSRLTVL.